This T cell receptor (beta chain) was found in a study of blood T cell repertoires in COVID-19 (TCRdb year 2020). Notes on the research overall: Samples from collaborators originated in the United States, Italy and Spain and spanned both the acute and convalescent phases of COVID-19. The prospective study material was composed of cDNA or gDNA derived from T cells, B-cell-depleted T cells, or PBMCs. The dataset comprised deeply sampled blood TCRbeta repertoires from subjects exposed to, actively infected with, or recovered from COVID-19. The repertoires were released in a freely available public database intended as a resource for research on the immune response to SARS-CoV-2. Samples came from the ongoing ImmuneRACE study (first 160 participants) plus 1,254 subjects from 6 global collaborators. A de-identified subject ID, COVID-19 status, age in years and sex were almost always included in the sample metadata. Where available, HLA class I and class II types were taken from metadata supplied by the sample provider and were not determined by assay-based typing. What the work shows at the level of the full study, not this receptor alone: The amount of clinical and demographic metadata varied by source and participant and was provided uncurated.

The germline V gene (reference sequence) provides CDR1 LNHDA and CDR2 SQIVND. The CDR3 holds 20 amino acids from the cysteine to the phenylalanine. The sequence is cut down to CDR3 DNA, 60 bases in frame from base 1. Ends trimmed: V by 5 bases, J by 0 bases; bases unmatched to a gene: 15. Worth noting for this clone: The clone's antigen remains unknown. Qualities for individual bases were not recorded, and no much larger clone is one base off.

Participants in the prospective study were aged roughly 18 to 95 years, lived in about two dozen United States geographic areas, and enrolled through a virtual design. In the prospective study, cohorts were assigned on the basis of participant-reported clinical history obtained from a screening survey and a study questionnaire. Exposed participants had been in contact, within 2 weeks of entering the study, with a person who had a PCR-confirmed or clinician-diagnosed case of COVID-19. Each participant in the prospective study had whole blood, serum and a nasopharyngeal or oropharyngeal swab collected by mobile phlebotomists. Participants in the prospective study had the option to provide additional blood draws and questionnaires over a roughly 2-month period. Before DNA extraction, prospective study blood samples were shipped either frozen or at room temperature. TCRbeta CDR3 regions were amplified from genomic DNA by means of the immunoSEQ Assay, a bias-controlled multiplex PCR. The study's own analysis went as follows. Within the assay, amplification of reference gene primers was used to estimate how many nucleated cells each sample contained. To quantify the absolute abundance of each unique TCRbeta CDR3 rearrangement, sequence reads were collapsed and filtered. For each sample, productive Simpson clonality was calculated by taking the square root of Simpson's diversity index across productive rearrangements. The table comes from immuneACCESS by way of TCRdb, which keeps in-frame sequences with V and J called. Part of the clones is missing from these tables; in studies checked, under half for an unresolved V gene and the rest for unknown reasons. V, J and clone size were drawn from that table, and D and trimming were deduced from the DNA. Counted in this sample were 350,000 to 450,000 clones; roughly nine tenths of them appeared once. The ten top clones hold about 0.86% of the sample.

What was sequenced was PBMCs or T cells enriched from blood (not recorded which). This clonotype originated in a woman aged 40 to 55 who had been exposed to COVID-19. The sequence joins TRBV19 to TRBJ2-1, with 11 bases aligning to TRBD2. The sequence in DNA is TGTGCCAGTAGTCCCGGACTAGCGGGTCTAAGATGGAGCTCCTACAATGAGCAGTTCTTC. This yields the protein CASSPGLAGLRWSSYNEQFF.